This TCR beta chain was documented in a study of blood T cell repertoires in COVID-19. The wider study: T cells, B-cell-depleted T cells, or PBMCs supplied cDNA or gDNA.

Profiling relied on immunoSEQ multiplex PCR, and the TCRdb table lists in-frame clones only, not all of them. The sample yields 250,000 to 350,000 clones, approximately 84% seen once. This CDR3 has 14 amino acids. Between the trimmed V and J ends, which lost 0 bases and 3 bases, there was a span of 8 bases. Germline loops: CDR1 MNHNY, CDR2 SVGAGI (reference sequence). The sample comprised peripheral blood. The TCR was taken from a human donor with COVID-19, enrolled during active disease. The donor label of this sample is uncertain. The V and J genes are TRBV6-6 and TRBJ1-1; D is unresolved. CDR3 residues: CASSYSWADTEAFF. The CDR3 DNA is TGTGCCAGCAGTTACTCCTGGGCAGACACTGAAGCTTTCTTT.